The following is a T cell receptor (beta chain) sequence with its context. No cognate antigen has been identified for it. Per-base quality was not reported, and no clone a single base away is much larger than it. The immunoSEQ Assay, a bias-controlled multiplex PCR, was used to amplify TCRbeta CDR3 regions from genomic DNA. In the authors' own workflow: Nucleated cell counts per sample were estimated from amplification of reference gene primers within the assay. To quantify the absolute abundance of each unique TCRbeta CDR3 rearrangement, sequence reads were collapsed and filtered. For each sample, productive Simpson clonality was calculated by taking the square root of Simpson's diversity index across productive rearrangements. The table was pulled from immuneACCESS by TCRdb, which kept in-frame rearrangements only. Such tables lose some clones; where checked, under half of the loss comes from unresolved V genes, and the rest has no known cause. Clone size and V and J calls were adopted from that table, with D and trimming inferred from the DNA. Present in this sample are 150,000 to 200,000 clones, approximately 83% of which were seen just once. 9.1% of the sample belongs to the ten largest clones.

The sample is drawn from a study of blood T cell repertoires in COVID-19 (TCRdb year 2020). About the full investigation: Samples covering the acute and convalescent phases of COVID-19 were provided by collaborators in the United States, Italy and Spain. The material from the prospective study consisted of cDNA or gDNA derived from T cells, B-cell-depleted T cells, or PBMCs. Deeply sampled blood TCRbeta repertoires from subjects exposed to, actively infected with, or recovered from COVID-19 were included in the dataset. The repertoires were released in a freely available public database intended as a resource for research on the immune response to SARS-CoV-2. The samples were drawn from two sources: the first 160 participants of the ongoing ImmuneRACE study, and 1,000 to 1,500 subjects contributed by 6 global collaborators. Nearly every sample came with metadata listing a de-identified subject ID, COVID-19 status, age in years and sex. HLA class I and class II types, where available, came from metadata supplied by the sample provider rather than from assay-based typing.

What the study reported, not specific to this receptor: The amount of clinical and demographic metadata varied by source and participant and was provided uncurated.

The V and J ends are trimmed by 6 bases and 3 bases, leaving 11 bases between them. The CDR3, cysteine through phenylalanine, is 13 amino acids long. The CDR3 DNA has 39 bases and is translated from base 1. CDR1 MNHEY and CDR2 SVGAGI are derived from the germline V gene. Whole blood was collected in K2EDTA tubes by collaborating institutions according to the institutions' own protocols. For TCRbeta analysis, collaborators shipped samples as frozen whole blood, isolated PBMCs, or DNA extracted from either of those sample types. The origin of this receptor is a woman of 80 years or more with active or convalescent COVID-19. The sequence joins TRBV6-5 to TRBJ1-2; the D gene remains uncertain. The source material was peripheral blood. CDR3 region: CASRPGSDYGYTF. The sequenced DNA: TGTGCCAGCAGACCCGGTAGCGACTATGGCTACACCTTC.